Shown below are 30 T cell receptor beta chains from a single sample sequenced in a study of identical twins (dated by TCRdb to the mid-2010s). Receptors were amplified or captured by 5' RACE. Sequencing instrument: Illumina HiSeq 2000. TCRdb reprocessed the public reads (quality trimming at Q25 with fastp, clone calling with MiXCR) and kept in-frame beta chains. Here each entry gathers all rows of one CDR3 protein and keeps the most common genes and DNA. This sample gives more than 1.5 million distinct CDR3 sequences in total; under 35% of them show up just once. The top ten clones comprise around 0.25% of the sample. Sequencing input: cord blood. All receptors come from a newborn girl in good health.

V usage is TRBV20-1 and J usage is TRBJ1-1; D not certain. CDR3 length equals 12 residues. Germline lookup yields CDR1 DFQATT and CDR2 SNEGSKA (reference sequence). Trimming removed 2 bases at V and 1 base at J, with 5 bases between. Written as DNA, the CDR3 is TGCAGTGCTAGAATCTGGAACACTGAAGCTTTCTTT. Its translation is CSARIWNTEAFF.

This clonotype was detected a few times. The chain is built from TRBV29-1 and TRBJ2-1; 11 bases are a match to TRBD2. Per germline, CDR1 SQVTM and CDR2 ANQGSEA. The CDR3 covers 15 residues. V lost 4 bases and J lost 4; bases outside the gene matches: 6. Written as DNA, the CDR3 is TGCAGCGTTGGTCTTCTAGCGGGAGGTTACAATGAGCAGTTCTTC. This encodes CSVGLLAGGYNEQFF.

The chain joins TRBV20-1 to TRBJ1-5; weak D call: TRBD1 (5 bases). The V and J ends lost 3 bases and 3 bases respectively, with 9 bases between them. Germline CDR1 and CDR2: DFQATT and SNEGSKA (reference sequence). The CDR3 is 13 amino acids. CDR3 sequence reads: CSARGPHNQPQHF. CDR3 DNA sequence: TGCAGTGCTAGGGGACCGCACAATCAGCCCCAGCATTTT.

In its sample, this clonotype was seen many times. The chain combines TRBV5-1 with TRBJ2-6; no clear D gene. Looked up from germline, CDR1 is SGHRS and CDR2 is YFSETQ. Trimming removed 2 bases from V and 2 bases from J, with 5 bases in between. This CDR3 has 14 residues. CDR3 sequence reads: CASSLTTGANVLTF. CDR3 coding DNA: TGCGCCAGCAGCTTAACCACTGGGGCCAACGTCCTGACTTTC.

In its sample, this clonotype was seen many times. The chain's CDR3 is CSARGRGYEQYF. The CDR3 nucleotides are TGCAGTGCTAGAGGGAGGGGATACGAGCAGTACTTC. The chain carries TRBV20-1 and TRBJ2-7; TRBD2 might be the D (6 bases). The V end was cut by 1 base, the J end by 4 bases, with 8 bases between. This CDR3 is built from 12 residues. Per the germline V gene, CDR1 is DFQATT and CDR2 is SNEGSKA (reference sequence).

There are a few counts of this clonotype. The CDR3 DNA reads as TGTGCCAGCAGTTATTTTGGCGGGAGTAGCGACGAGCAGTACTTC. This gives the protein CASSYFGGSSDEQYF. The chain carries TRBV6-6 and TRBJ2-7; 7 bases are a match to TRBD2. The CDR3 has 15 residues. The V gene's germline CDR1 is MNHNY and CDR2 SVGAGI (reference sequence). V shed 3 bases and J 5 bases; nucleotides not matched to a gene: 10.

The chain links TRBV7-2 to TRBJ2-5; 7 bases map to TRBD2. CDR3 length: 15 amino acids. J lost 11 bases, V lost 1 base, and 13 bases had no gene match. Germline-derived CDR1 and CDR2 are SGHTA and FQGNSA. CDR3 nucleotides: TGTGCCAGCAGCTTAGACCAGTCTAGCGGCAATGAGCAGTACTTC. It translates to CASSLDQSSGNEQYF.

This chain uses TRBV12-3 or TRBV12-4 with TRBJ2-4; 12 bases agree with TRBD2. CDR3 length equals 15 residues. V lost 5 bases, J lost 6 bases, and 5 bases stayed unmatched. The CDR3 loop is CASSTSGGRVNIQYF. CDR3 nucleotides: TGTGCCAGCAGTACTAGCGGGGGGCGGGTAAACATTCAGTACTTC.

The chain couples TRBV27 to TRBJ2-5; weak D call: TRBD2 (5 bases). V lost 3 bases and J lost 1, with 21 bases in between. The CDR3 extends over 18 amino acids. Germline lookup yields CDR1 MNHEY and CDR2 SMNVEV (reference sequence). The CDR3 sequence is CASSFRTSVWGFQETQYF. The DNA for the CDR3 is TGTGCCAGCAGTTTTAGAACTAGTGTATGGGGTTTCCAAGAGACCCAGTACTTC.

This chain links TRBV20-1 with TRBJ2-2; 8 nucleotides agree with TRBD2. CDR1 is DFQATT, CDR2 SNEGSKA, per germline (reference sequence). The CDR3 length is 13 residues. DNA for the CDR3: TGCAGCGCCCGACTAGCGTACACCGGGGAGCTGTTTTTT. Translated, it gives CSARLAYTGELFF.

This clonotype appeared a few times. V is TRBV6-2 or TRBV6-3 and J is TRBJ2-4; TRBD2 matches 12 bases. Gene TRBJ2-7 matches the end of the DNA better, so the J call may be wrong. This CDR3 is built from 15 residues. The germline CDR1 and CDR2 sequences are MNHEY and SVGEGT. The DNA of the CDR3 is TGTGCCAGCAGCTCGACTAGCGGGAGAACTACCGAGCAGTACTTC. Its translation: CASSSTSGRTTEQYF.

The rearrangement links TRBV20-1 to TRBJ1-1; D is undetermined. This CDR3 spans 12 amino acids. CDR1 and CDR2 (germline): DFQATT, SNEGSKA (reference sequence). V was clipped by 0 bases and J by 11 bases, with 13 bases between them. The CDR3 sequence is CSARDQSTLAFF. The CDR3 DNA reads TGCAGTGCTAGAGATCAGTCAACGCTGGCTTTCTTT.

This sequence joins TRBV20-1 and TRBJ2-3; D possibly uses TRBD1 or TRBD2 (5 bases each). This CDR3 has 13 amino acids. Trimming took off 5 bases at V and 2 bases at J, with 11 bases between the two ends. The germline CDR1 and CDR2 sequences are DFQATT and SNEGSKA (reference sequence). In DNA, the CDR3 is TGCAGTGCTGGGACGAGTATCACAGATACGCAGTATTTT. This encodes CSAGTSITDTQYF.

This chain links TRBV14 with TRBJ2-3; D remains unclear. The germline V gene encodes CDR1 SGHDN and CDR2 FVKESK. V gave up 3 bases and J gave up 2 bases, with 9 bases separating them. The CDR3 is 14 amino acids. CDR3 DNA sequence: TGTGCCAGCAGCCACGCTGACTTCACAGATACGCAGTATTTT. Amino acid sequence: CASSHADFTDTQYF.

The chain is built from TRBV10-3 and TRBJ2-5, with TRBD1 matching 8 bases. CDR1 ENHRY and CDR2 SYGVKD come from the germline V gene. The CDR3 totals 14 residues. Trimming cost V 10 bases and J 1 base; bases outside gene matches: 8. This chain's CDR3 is CATSQTGGQETQYF. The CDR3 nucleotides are TGTGCCACCAGCCAAACAGGGGGCCAAGAGACCCAGTACTTC.

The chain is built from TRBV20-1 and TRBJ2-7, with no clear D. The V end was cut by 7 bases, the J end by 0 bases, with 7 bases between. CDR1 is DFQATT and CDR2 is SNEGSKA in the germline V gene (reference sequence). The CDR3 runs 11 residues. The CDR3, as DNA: TGCAGTGGAGAGAGCTCCTACGAGCAGTACTTC. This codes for CSGESSYEQYF.

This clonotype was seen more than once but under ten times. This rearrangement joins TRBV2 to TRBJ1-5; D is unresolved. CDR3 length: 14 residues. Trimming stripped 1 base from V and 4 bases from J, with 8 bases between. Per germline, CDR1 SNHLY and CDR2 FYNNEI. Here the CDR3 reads CASSEGLRNQPQHF. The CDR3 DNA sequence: TGTGCCAGCAGTGAAGGACTTCGTAATCAGCCCCAGCATTTT. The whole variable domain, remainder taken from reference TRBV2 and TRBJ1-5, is EPEVTQTPSHQVTQMGQEVILRCVPISNHLYFYWYRQILGQKVEFLVSFYNNEISEKSEIFDDQFSVERPDGSNFTLKIRSTKLEDSAMYFCASSEGLRNQPQHFGDGTRLSIL.

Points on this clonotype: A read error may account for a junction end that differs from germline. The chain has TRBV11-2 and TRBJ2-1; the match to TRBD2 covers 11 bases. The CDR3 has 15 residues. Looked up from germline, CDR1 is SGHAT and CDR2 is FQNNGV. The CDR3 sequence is CANSVTSGRGNEQFF. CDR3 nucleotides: TGTGCCAACAGCGTAACTAGCGGGAGAGGGAATGAGCAGTTCTTC.

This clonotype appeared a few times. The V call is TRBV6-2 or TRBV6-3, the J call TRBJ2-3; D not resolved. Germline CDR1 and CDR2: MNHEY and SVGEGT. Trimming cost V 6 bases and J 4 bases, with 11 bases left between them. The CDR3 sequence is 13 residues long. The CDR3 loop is CASSPTLADTQYF. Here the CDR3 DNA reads TGTGCCAGCAGCCCGACTCTAGCAGATACGCAGTATTTT.

CDR3 protein: CAISGRSSTDTQYF. CDR3 coding DNA: TGTGCCATCAGTGGGCGGAGTAGCACAGATACGCAGTATTTT. V is TRBV10-3 and J is TRBJ2-3; D gene uncertain. The CDR3 spans 14 residues. CDR1 ENHRY and CDR2 SYGVKD come from the germline V gene. V shed 4 bases and J shed 0 bases, with 8 bases lying between them.

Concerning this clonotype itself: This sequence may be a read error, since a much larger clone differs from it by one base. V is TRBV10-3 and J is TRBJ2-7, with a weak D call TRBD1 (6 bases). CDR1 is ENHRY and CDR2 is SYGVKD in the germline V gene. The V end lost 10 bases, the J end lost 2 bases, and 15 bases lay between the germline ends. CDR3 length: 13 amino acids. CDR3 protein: CANREQGPYEQYF. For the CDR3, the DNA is TGTGCCAACAGAGAACAGGGCCCCTACGAGCAGTACTTC.

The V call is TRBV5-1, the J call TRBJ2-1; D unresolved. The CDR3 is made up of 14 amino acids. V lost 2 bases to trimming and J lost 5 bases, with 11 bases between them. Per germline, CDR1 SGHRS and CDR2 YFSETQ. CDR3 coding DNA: TGCGCCAGCAGCTTAAGCCAGGTTGACAATGAGCAGTTCTTC. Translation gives CASSLSQVDNEQFF. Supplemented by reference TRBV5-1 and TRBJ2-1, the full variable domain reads KAGVTQTPRYLIKTRGQQVTLSCSPISGHRSVSWYQQTPGQGLQFLFEYFSETQRNKGNFPGRFSGRQFSNSRSEMNVSTLELGDSALYLCASSLSQVDNEQFFGPGTRLTVL.

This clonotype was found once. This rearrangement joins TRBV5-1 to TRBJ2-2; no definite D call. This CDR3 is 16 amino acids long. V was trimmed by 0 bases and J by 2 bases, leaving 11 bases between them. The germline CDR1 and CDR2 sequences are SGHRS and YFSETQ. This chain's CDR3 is CASSLAWVANTGELFF. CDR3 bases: TGCGCCAGCAGCTTGGCCTGGGTAGCAAACACCGGGGAGCTGTTTTTT. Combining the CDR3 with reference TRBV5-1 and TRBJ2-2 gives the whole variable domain KAGVTQTPRYLIKTRGQQVTLSCSPISGHRSVSWYQQTPGQGLQFLFEYFSETQRNKGNFPGRFSGRQFSNSRSEMNVSTLELGDSALYLCASSLAWVANTGELFFGEGSRLTVL.

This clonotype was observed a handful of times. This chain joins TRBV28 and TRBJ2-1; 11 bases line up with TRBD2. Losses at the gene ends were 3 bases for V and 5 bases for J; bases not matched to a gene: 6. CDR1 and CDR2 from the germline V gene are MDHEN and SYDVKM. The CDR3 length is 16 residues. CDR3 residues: CASSFWGTSGHNEQFF. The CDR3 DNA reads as TGTGCCAGCAGTTTTTGGGGGACTAGCGGCCACAATGAGCAGTTCTTC.

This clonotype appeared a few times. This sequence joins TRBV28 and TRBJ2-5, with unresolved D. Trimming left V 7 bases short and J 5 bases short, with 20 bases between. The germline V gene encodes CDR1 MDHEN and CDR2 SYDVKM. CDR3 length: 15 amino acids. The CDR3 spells CASTVSLWRWETQYF. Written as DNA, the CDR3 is TGTGCCAGCACCGTTTCCCTGTGGCGTTGGGAGACCCAGTACTTC.

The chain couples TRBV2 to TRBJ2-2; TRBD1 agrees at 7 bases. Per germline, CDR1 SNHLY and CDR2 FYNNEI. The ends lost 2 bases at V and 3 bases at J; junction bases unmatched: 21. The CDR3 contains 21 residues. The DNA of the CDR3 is TGTGCCAGCAGTGAAATGGGACAGTTCCCCAGTCCCCTACTATACACCGGGGAGCTGTTTTTT. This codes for CASSEMGQFPSPLLYTGELFF.

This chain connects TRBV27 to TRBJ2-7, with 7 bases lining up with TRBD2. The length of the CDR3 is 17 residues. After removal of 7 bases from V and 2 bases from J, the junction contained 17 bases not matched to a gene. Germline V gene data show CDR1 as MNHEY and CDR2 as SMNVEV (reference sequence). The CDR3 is CASTLGYEGLRPYEQYF. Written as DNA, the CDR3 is TGTGCCAGCACCCTTGGGTATGAGGGACTAAGGCCCTACGAGCAGTACTTC.

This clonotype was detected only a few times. The CDR3 nucleotides read TGTGCCAGCAGCCACCGTCAGGCGGATACGCAGTATTTT. Amino acid sequence: CASSHRQADTQYF. The chain employs TRBV14 and TRBJ2-3; D not resolved. Between the trimmed V and J ends, which lost 3 bases and 6 bases, there was a span of 10 bases. The CDR3 length is 13 residues. Germline lookup yields CDR1 SGHDN and CDR2 FVKESK. The entire variable domain, with the rest obtained from reference TRBV14 and TRBJ2-3, is as follows: EAGVTQFPSHSVIEKGQTVTLRCDPISGHDNLYWYRRVMGKEIKFLLHFVKESKQDESGMPNNRFLAERTGGTYSTLKVQPAELEDSGVYFCASSHRQADTQYFGPGTRLTVL.

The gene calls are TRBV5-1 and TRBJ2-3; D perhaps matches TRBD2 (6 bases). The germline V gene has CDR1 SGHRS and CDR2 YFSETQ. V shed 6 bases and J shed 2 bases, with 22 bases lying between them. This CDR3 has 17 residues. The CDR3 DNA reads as TGCGCCAGCACCCACCGACGCCGGGACTTCTACACAGATACGCAGTATTTT. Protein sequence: CASTHRRRDFYTDTQYF.

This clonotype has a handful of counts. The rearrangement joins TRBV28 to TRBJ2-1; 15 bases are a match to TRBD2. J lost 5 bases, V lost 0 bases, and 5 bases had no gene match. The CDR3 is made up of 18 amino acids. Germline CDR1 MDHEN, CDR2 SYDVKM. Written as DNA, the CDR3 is TGTGCCAGCAGTTTATGGGGGACTAGCGGGAGGAACCACAATGAGCAGTTCTTC. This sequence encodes CASSLWGTSGRNHNEQFF.